Listed below are T cell receptor beta chains from one sample, sequenced in a study of T cell repertoires in cytomegalovirus infection. MiXCR was run by TCRdb on the reads, yielding one entry per CDR3 protein. In the table there are about half a million distinct CDR3 sequences, around 30% of which are singletons. These TCRs are of unknown antigen specificity. Sequencing was performed on cultured PBMCs, taken from culture after CMV antigen stimulation. These receptors were taken from a human donor in good health (CMV status not recorded). Some clones in this sample may be carry-over from other donors' samples. CDR3s include the opening cysteine and the closing phenylalanine or tryptophan. The D gene is left open where the match is weak. Clone size is given for some rows only: seen once, a few or many times, or a class if the clone is expanded.

TRBV6-1	TRBD1	TRBJ1-1	NA	TGTGCCAGCAGTATTCGACAGGGAGGAGGGAACACTGAAGCTTTCTTT	CASSIRQGGGNTEAFF
TRBV10-2	TRBD2	TRBJ2-2	few	TGCGCCAGCACGGGGACTAGCGGGAGTAGGGGGACCGGGGAGCTGTTTTTT	CASTGTSGSRGTGELFF
TRBV7-2	NA	TRBJ2-7	many	TGTGCCAGCGCGAAACAAACAGGTTCCTACGAGCAGTACTTC	CASAKQTGSYEQYF
TRBV12-3/TRBV12-4	NA	TRBJ1-4	NA	TGTGCCAGCAGTTGGCAGACTAATGAAAAACTGTTTTTT	CASSWQTNEKLFF
TRBV4-1	TRBD2	TRBJ2-5	NA	TGCGCCAGCAGCCGATTCCCCCCGGGACTAGAAGGAGAGACCCAGTACTTC	CASSRFPPGLEGETQYF
TRBV4-1	NA	TRBJ1-1	NA	TGCGCCAGCAGCCAAGGGGATTCTGAAGCTTTCTTT	CASSQGDSEAFF
TRBV30	NA	TRBJ1-6	few	TGTGCCTGGAGTGACGGGGGCTCCTATAATTCACCCCTCCACTTT	CAWSDGGSYNSPLHF
TRBV19	TRBD2	TRBJ2-2	few	TGTGCCAGTAGTAAGACTAGCGGGAGCACCGGGGAGCTGTTTTTT	CASSKTSGSTGELFF
TRBV11-2	TRBD2	TRBJ2-1	NA	TGTGCCAGCAGCTCGACAGGACTAGCGGGAGTTTATGAGCAGTTCTTC	CASSSTGLAGVYEQFF
TRBV7-8	NA	TRBJ2-2	once	TGTGCCAGCAGCCGATTGGACAACACCGGGGAGCTGTTTTTT	CASSRLDNTGELFF
TRBV4-3	NA	TRBJ2-3	few	TGCGCCAGCAGCTCAGCAAGTCAGGGGATCGGGGATACGCAGTATTTT	CASSSASQGIGDTQYF
TRBV18	TRBD2	TRBJ2-1	NA	TGTGCCAGCTCACCACTATTGGCGCGGGAGGGCCCAGATGAGCAGTTCTTC	CASSPLLAREGPDEQFF
TRBV19	TRBD1	TRBJ2-5	few	TGTGCCAGTAGTGCGACAGGGGCGGCAGCTGAGACCCAGTACTTC	CASSATGAAAETQYF
TRBV6-6	TRBD2	TRBJ2-1	NA	TGTGCCAGCAGTTGGGGGGGAATTCGTGGAGCCCCGAGCTCCTACAATGAGCAGTTCTTC	CASSWGGIRGAPSSYNEQFF
TRBV28	NA	TRBJ1-3	NA	TGTGCCAGCAGTCGGCGGACAGCCTCTGGAAACACCATATATTTT	CASSRRTASGNTIYF
TRBV5-6	TRBD1	TRBJ2-6	NA	TGTGCCAGCAGCTTGGTACAGGGGCTCGCTGGGGCCAACGTCCTGACTTTC	CASSLVQGLAGANVLTF
TRBV9	TRBD1	TRBJ1-1	NA	TGTGCCAGCAGCGCTGGGGACAGGGGGGACACTGAAGCTTTCTTT	CASSAGDRGDTEAFF
TRBV7-2	TRBD2	TRBJ2-5	many	TGTGCCAGCAGCTTAGTTGGGGGAGGGCGACAAGAGACCCAGTACTTC	CASSLVGGGRQETQYF
TRBV4-3	TRBD2	TRBJ2-7	few	TGCGCCAGCAGCCCCTCGCGGGAGGGCCGAATTTACGAGCAGTACTTC	CASSPSREGRIYEQYF
TRBV4-3	NA	TRBJ1-4	few	TGCGCCAGCAGCCAAGCCGGCGGTAGAGTAGCAACTAATGAAAAACTGTTTTTT	CASSQAGGRVATNEKLFF
TRBV12-3/TRBV12-4	NA	TRBJ2-5	many	TGTGCCAGCAGTGTAGGTTTAGGAGAGACCCAGTACTTC	CASSVGLGETQYF
TRBV2	TRBD2	TRBJ2-1	NA	TGTGCCAGGAGTGGGGGACTAGGCTACAATGAGCAGTTCTTC	CARSGGLGYNEQFF
TRBV12-3/TRBV12-4	NA	TRBJ2-4	many	TGTGCCAGCAGTTTAGCGATAGGGAACGCCAAAAACATTCAGTACTTC	CASSLAIGNAKNIQYF
TRBV24-1	NA	TRBJ2-2	few	TGTGCCACCAGTGGCAGACTTAGCACCGGGGAGCTGTTTTTT	CATSGRLSTGELFF
TRBV11-2	NA	TRBJ1-2	few	TGTGCCAGCAGCCTCACAGGGTCCGGCTACACCTTC	CASSLTGSGYTF
TRBV20-1	TRBD1	TRBJ1-2	few	TGCAGTGCTAGAGATATCCGGACAGGGCGCTATGGCTACACCTTC	CSARDIRTGRYGYTF
TRBV7-2	TRBD2	TRBJ2-7	few	TGTGCCAGCAGCTCGGAGGGACTAGCGGGAGGGTCGTACGAGCAGTACTTC	CASSSEGLAGGSYEQYF
TRBV2	NA	TRBJ2-7	NA	TGTGCCAGCAGCGCCCTTAACGAGCAGTACTTC	CASSALNEQYF
TRBV18	NA	TRBJ1-2	NA	TGTGCCAGCTCACCACCGGGTGCGAGGGTGCAAGGCTACACCTTC	CASSPPGARVQGYTF
TRBV7-3	NA	TRBJ2-7	few	TGTGCCAGCAGCTCCGACCGAAACTCCTACGAGCAGTACTTC	CASSSDRNSYEQYF
TRBV6-5	NA	TRBJ1-1	few	TGTGCCAGCAGCTCCATCGTCTTTGGGGTGAACACTGAAGCTTTCTTT	CASSSIVFGVNTEAFF
TRBV4-3	NA	TRBJ1-2	NA	TGCGCCAGCAGCCAAGATCGATCGGGGAACTATGGCTACACCTTC	CASSQDRSGNYGYTF
TRBV29-1	TRBD1	TRBJ2-3	NA	TGCAGCGTTGAAGCGGATCCGGGACAGGGGGCAGATACGCAGTATTTT	CSVEADPGQGADTQYF
TRBV4-1	NA	TRBJ2-1	NA	TGCGCCAGCAGCCAAGACGGATCGGACTCCCTGGGGCGCAATGAGCAGTTCTTC	CASSQDGSDSLGRNEQFF
TRBV7-2	NA	TRBJ2-1	NA	TGTGCCAGCAGCTTAGTTTGGGCAGGGGCTCAGGGTGAGCAGTTCTTC	CASSLVWAGAQGEQFF
TRBV7-2	TRBD2	TRBJ2-1	NA	TGTGCCAGCAGGGGAGGGGGACTAGCGGGAGGGGAGCAGTTCTTC	CASRGGGLAGGEQFF
TRBV10-3	NA	TRBJ2-3	NA	TGTGCCATCAGTTCTGTCGGGAGAACAGATACGCAGTATTTT	CAISSVGRTDTQYF
TRBV7-9	TRBD2	TRBJ2-1	few	TGTGCCAGCAGCTTCCTAGCGGGGATCTACAATGAGCAGTTCTTC	CASSFLAGIYNEQFF
TRBV7-2	TRBD1	TRBJ1-3	many	TGTGCCAGCAGCTTTCGACAGGGGTCTGGAAACACCATATATTTT	CASSFRQGSGNTIYF
TRBV7-2	TRBD2	TRBJ2-3	many	TGTGCCAGCAGCTTAACGCTAGCGGGAGGTATGAATACGCAGTATTTT	CASSLTLAGGMNTQYF
TRBV23-1	TRBD1	TRBJ1-5	few	TGCGCCAGCAGTCTCGGTAGGGGGCTTGACAATCAGCCCCAGCATTTT	CASSLGRGLDNQPQHF
TRBV29-1	NA	TRBJ1-2	once	TGCAGCGTTACCGGGACCACGGCTGGCTACACCTTC	CSVTGTTAGYTF
TRBV9	TRBD1	TRBJ1-1	NA	TGTGCCAGCAGCGCAGGTGGCGCAGGGGGCAGGAACACTGAAGCTTTCTTT	CASSAGGAGGRNTEAFF
TRBV29-1	NA	TRBJ2-1	few	TGCAGCGTTGTCTCAGGCAATGAGCAGTTCTTC	CSVVSGNEQFF
TRBV7-8	TRBD1	TRBJ2-6	NA	TGTGCCAGCAGCTGGCCGGACAGGGGGCCCGGAGGGGCCAACGTCCTGACTTTC	CASSWPDRGPGGANVLTF
TRBV2	NA	TRBJ2-1	few	TGTGCCAGCAGCGATGATGGGGGGGCCCGCAATGAGCAGTTCTTC	CASSDDGGARNEQFF
TRBV19	TRBD2	TRBJ2-1	NA	TGTGCCAGTAGTATCTCGGTAGCGGGACCCAATGAGCAGTTCTTC	CASSISVAGPNEQFF